The rows below give T cell receptor beta chains drawn from one sample of a study of T cells in Graves' hyperthyroidism and ophthalmopathy. A single record per CDR3 protein comes from TCRdb applying MiXCR to the multiplex PCR reads. The sample holds 300,000 to 450,000 distinct CDR3 sequences, 15% to 19% seen once. The sequencing sample was made of blood. These receptors all stem from a woman aged 18-29 years with Graves' hyperthyroidism that later progressed to Graves' ophthalmopathy. Both conserved end residues are part of each CDR3. Fields, in order: CDR3 protein, V gene, J gene, D gene. A D gene is named only where the DNA matches it firmly.

CASRGQGAFF,TRBV2,TRBJ1-1,TRBD1
CASSTSDSEAFF,TRBV11-2,TRBJ1-1,-
CASSPNDRGKAFF,TRBV3-1,TRBJ1-1,TRBD1
CASSRDRTSGINEQFF,TRBV28,TRBJ2-1,TRBD2
CSGSGSSYEQYF,TRBV29-1,TRBJ2-7,TRBD2
CASSPGLDPLSTDTQYF,TRBV5-1,TRBJ2-3,-
CASSATPYETQYF,TRBV12-3/TRBV12-4,TRBJ2-5,-
CSALGSSTNEKLFF,TRBV20-1,TRBJ1-4,-
CASSSGTSADTQYF,TRBV4-2,TRBJ2-3,-
CASSNRDRVPDTQYF,TRBV7-6,TRBJ2-3,TRBD1
CAWGQLSPLHF,TRBV30,TRBJ1-6,-
CASAGDSEETQYF,TRBV12-3/TRBV12-4,TRBJ2-5,TRBD2
CASTDRTSTDTQYF,TRBV7-2,TRBJ2-3,-
CATSDPPGQGAGNEQFF,TRBV24-1,TRBJ2-1,TRBD1
CSASGQSNQPQHF,TRBV20-1,TRBJ1-5,-
CSAPVDRDTAYHGYTF,TRBV20-1,TRBJ1-2,TRBD1
CSARVPSGGTQYF,TRBV20-1,TRBJ2-3,TRBD2
CASSGWVAATDTQYF,TRBV7-8,TRBJ2-3,-
CASSPGGAGNTTYF,TRBV5-1,TRBJ1-3,-
CAISERLAGIYEQYF,TRBV10-3,TRBJ2-7,TRBD2
CASSAGLGQGTSEAFF,TRBV12-3/TRBV12-4,TRBJ1-1,TRBD1
CASSFPSGSINEQFF,TRBV19,TRBJ2-1,TRBD2
CASSPALGLAGGIEQFF,TRBV18,TRBJ2-1,TRBD2
CSASQGLGITDTQYF,TRBV20-1,TRBJ2-3,-
CASSLFADSNYGYTF,TRBV28,TRBJ1-2,-
CASSPRSGQGFNEQFF,TRBV18,TRBJ2-1,TRBD1
CASSQAQGASRAFF,TRBV4-1,TRBJ1-1,TRBD1
CSARYTGADSYNEQFF,TRBV20-1,TRBJ2-1,TRBD1